The clone carrying this TCR beta chain appeared a few times. Next came a second PCR, run for about 7 to 12 cycles, which used a sample-barcoded 5' primer along with a J-beta primer mix. TCRdb used MiXCR to reprocess the 5' RACE reads, holding one entry per CDR3 protein. The table records around 990,000 distinct CDR3 sequences, roughly two fifths of them present only once. The sample is drawn from a study of blood T cells in healthy people across ages. Germline loops: CDR1 SGHTA, CDR2 FQGNSA. The CDR3 contains 18 residues. The trim removed 5 bases at V and 2 bases at J, leaving 18 bases unmatched. The receptor's source is a man aged 18 to 29 in good health. This chain connects TRBV7-2 to TRBJ2-7, with 7 bases lining up with TRBD1. The sample taken for sequencing was blood. In nucleotides, the CDR3 is TGTGCCAGCAGCGTGATGATTACCGGGACAGAACCTCCCTACGAGCAGTACTTC. Amino acids: CASSVMITGTEPPYEQYF.